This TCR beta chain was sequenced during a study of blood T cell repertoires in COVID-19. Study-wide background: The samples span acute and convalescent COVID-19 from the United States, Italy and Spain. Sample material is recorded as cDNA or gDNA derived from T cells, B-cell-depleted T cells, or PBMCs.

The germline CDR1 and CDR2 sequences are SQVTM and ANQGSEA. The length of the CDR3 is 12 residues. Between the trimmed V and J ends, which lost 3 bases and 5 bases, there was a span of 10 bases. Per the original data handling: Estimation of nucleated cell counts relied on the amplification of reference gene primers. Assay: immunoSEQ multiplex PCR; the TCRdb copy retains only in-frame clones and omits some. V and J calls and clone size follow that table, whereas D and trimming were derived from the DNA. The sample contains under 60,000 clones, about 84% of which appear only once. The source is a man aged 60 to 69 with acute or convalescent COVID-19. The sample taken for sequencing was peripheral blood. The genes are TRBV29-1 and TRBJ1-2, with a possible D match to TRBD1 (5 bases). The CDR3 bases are TGCAGCGTTGAGGGGGGTGTGTATGGCTACACCTTC. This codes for CSVEGGVYGYTF.